This passage covers 21 T cell receptor beta chains from one sample sequenced in a study of CD4 T cells in relation to SARS-CoV-2 and coronaviruses. Before the COVID-19 pandemic, during about 2011-2019, CD4+ T cells were taken from unexposed donors. The cells were cultured for approximately ten days before CD4+ T cells were isolated. Data came from immunoSEQ multiplex PCR; TCRdb stores just in-frame clones and leaves some out. The data hold tens of thousands of clones, with more than 60% observed a single time. These receptors are not linked to any known antigen. The sequencing sample was made of CD4+ T cells from PBMCs, cultured in vitro. These receptors were collected from a human donor in good health.

The chain is built from TRBV2 and TRBJ2-7; TRBD2 agrees at 7 bases. The CDR3 has 11 residues. V gave up 8 bases and J gave up 3 bases; unmatched junction bases: 1. Germline lookup yields CDR1 SNHLY and CDR2 FYNNEI. The CDR3: CASSSGYEQYF. CDR3 DNA sequence: TGTGCCAGCTCTAGCGGCTACGAGCAGTACTTC.

The V call is TRBV19, the J call TRBJ2-2; TRBD2 aligns across 11 bases. The CDR3 has 17 residues. Germline assignment: CDR1 LNHDA and CDR2 SQIVND (reference sequence). After removal of 6 bases from V and 3 bases from J, the junction contained 9 bases not matched to a gene. CDR3: CASRNNKGLADTGELFF. The CDR3 DNA follows: TGTGCCAGTAGGAACAATAAGGGACTAGCGGACACCGGGGAGCTGTTTTTT.

This clone has more than one count but fewer than ten. The rearrangement joins TRBV4-2 to TRBJ1-5; D is ambiguous. CDR3 length: 15 amino acids. Deletions cut 0 bases from V and 5 bases from J, with 11 bases between. The germline CDR1 and CDR2 sequences are LGHNA and YNFKEQ. The CDR3 nucleotides are TGTGCCAGCAGCCAAGATAAGGACGTCTATCAGCCCCAGCATTTT. This translates into CASSQDKDVYQPQHF.

The chain is built from TRBV6-5 and TRBJ2-2; D might be TRBD2 (5 bases). The length of the CDR3 is 14 residues. The V gene's germline CDR1 is MNHEY and CDR2 SVGAGI. V lost 5 bases and J lost 8, with 15 bases in between. CDR3 in DNA: TGTGCCAGCAGTACCCTACCCGGCGGGGGGGAGCTGTTTTTT. It is translated as CASSTLPGGGELFF.

V gene TRBV27 combines with J gene TRBJ1-6; 9 bases map to TRBD1. The germline gives CDR1 MNHEY, CDR2 SMNVEV (reference sequence). This CDR3 is 16 amino acids long. V was clipped by 7 bases and J by 7 bases; unmatched bases: 11. The CDR3 DNA reads as TGTGCCAGCAAAAAACAGGGGGCGTTTGGGAATTCACCCCTCCACTTT. Residues: CASKKQGAFGNSPLHF.

The chain carries TRBV7-2 and TRBJ2-3; 12 bases are a match to TRBD2. CDR3 length: 17 residues. CDR1 is SGHTA, CDR2 FQGNSA, per germline. The junction had 8 bases not matched to a gene; V was cut back by 1 base and J by 6 bases. The CDR3 sequence: CASSLDLAGGFPDTQYF. CDR3 bases: TGTGCCAGCAGCTTAGACCTAGCGGGAGGGTTTCCGGATACGCAGTATTTT.

The chain links TRBV6-5 to TRBJ2-2; either TRBD1 or TRBD2 may fit D (6 bases each). The CDR3 runs to 14 residues. V lost 5 bases to trimming and J lost 0 bases, with 7 bases between them. Germline CDR1 reads MNHEY; CDR2 reads SVGAGI. CDR3 coding DNA: TGTGCCAGCAGTCGGGGGCCGAACACCGGGGAGCTGTTTTTT. This gives the protein CASSRGPNTGELFF.

This rearrangement joins TRBV10-2 to TRBJ2-2; TRBD2 might be the D (5 bases). Germline assignment: CDR1 WSHSY and CDR2 SAAADI. Trimming removed 9 bases at V and 5 bases at J, with 10 bases between. The CDR3 covers 12 residues. The chain's CDR3 is CASKGETGELFF. Written as DNA, the CDR3 is TGCGCCAGTAAGGGAGAAACCGGGGAGCTGTTTTTT.

The chain couples TRBV3-1 (or the pseudogene TRBV3-2) to TRBJ1-2, with unresolved D. V was cut by 0 bases and J by 8 bases, with 16 bases left in between. The germline CDR1 and CDR2 sequences are LGHDT and YNNKEL (reference sequence). The CDR3 spans 15 residues. CDR3 bases: TGTGCCAGCAGCCAAGAACAGTTAGGGAAAAAAGGCTACACCTTC. It encodes CASSQEQLGKKGYTF.

By proportion, this clone is medium-sized. The chain recombines TRBV30 with TRBJ2-5; TRBD2 aligns across 11 bases. J was trimmed by 5 bases and V by 2 bases; bases with no gene match: 13. The CDR3 totals 17 residues. Germline assignment: CDR1 GTSNPN and CDR2 SVGIG (reference sequence). This CDR3 reads CAWSKGVTSGSSETQYF. In DNA, the CDR3 is TGTGCCTGGAGTAAGGGGGTTACTAGCGGGAGTTCGGAGACCCAGTACTTC.

The chain links TRBV6-2 or TRBV6-3 to TRBJ2-7, with D uncertain. Germline values: CDR1 MNHEY, CDR2 SVGEGT. V dropped 7 bases and J dropped 4 bases, with 11 bases sitting between them. This CDR3 region has 12 residues. CDR3 loop: CASNSSPYEQYF. The DNA of the CDR3 is TGTGCCAGCAATTCCTCCCCATACGAGCAGTACTTC.

The V and J genes are TRBV6-6 and TRBJ2-1; D is unresolved. The CDR3 length is 12 residues. V lost 6 bases and J lost 3, with 6 bases in between. The germline gives CDR1 MNHNY, CDR2 SVGAGI (reference sequence). CDR3 protein: CASSEGYNEQFF. In DNA, the CDR3 is TGTGCCAGCAGCGAAGGCTACAATGAGCAGTTCTTC.

This clone was detected once. The chain uses TRBV7-2 and TRBJ2-1, with 10 bases aligning to TRBD1. CDR1 and CDR2 (germline): SGHTA, FQGNSA. The CDR3 is 14 amino acids. With 7 bases clipped from V and 8 bases from J, the junction kept 8 bases outside the gene matches. The DNA of the CDR3 is TGTGCCAGCACGCCCGGGACAGGGGCTTATGAGCAGTTCTTC. Protein: CASTPGTGAYEQFF.

This sequence joins TRBV25-1 and TRBJ2-5, with 8 bases identical to TRBD1. CDR1 is MGHDK and CDR2 is SYGVNS in the germline V gene. The junction had 6 bases not matched to a gene; V was cut back by 4 bases and J by 2 bases. The CDR3 is 15 residues long. In DNA form, the CDR3 reads TGTGCCAGCAGTGGACGGACAGGGCGACAAGAGACCCAGTACTTC. Encoded protein: CASSGRTGRQETQYF.

The chain has TRBV7-3 and TRBJ1-5; 7 bases are shared with TRBD1. V lost 2 bases and J lost 0; bases outside the gene matches: 13. The CDR3 has 19 residues. The germline gives CDR1 SGHTA, CDR2 FQGTGA. The CDR3 loop reads CASSLEMTGIKYSNQPQHF. In nucleotides, the CDR3 is TGTGCCAGCAGCTTAGAGATGACAGGGATAAAATATAGCAATCAGCCCCAGCATTTT.

This clone was counted between two and nine times. The chain couples TRBV11-2 to TRBJ1-3; the D is unclear. In germline, CDR1 is SGHAT, CDR2 FQNNGV. The CDR3 totals 13 residues. V was cut by 3 bases and J by 4 bases, with 7 bases left in between. Here the CDR3 reads CASSLQMGNTIYF. The DNA for the CDR3 is TGTGCCAGCAGCTTGCAGATGGGAAACACCATATATTTT.

The chain recombines TRBV7-9 with TRBJ2-1, with 9 bases fitting TRBD2. CDR1 SEHNR and CDR2 FQNEAQ come from the germline V gene (reference sequence). The J segment lost 6 bases and the V segment lost 11 bases, leaving 5 bases of the junction unmatched. The CDR3 has 12 amino acids. This chain's CDR3 is CAVGTSINEQFF. DNA for the CDR3: TGTGCCGTAGGGACTAGCATCAATGAGCAGTTCTTC.

This chain joins TRBV4-1 and TRBJ1-2; D unresolved. Trimming cost V 0 bases and J 5 bases, with 4 bases left between them. This CDR3 is 12 amino acids long. Per germline, CDR1 MGHRA and CDR2 YSYEKL. In nucleotides, the CDR3 is TGCGCCAGCAGCCAAGATCAATATGGCTACACCTTC. It encodes CASSQDQYGYTF.

This chain joins TRBV28 and TRBJ2-5; weak D call: TRBD1 (7 bases). Trimming took off 6 bases at V and 5 bases at J, with 10 bases between the two ends. The CDR3 sequence is 12 residues long. The germline V gene has CDR1 MDHEN and CDR2 SYDVKM. CDR3 in amino acids: CASRTGRETQYF. The DNA of the CDR3 is TGTGCCAGCAGGACAGGGAGGGAGACCCAGTACTTC.

The chain joins TRBV6-1 to TRBJ1-5; a possible D gene is TRBD1 (5 bases). The CDR3 consists of 15 residues. Germline CDR1 MNHNS, CDR2 SASEGT. The germline V and J ends were trimmed by 3 bases and 6 bases, with 15 bases remaining between them. The CDR3, as DNA: TGTGCCAGCAGTGATTTGATGGGGGGAGGTCAGCCCCAGCATTTT. Translating it yields CASSDLMGGGQPQHF.

By sample share, this clone is medium-sized. The rearrangement uses TRBV15 and TRBJ2-1; no reliable D call. Trimming removed 0 bases at V and 13 bases at J, with 13 bases between. This CDR3 has 13 residues. Germline V CDR1 and CDR2: LNHNV, YYDKDF (reference sequence). The CDR3 region is CATSRDGAWEQFF. For the CDR3, the DNA is TGTGCCACCAGCAGAGATGGCGCTTGGGAACAGTTCTTC.